The 26 T cell receptor beta chains reported below all come from one sample, sequenced in a study of T cell responses to AZD1222 COVID-19 vaccine. This table comes from immunoSEQ multiplex PCR, and its TCRdb copy is limited to in-frame clones, with some not included. This sample has over 100,000 clones, with just over 90% found just once. The sample here was peripheral blood, taken on day 0 of AZD1222 vaccination. The receptors were sampled from an adult in good health.

The V call is TRBV7-8, the J call TRBJ2-2, with 8 bases matching TRBD2. Losses at the gene ends were 4 bases for V and 1 base for J; bases not matched to a gene: 5. The CDR3 covers 16 residues. CDR1 SGHVS and CDR2 FQNEAQ come from the germline V gene. Written as DNA, the CDR3 is TGTGCCAGCAGCTCCATAGCGGGGAAGAACACCGGGGAGCTGTTTTTT. Protein sequence: CASSSIAGKNTGELFF.

V and J are TRBV30 and TRBJ1-1; the D is unclear. The CDR3 contains 11 residues. From germline, CDR1 is GTSNPN and CDR2 SVGIG (reference sequence). Trimming stripped 3 bases from V and 7 bases from J, with 9 bases between. CDR3 bases: TGTGCCTGGAGGGCGTACAGTGAAGCTTTCTTT. Amino acids: CAWRAYSEAFF.

This chain joins TRBV29-1 and TRBJ1-1, with D uncertain. Germline CDR1 is SQVTM and CDR2 is ANQGSEA. V dropped 8 bases and J dropped 0 bases, with 13 bases sitting between them. CDR3 size: 13 residues. In DNA, the CDR3 is TGCAGCCTCACGGGCGGGCTGAACACTGAAGCTTTCTTT. Encoded protein: CSLTGGLNTEAFF.

This sequence joins TRBV7-8 and TRBJ2-1; 7 bases agree with TRBD2. Germline values: CDR1 SGHVS, CDR2 FQNEAQ. This CDR3 spans 15 amino acids. The junction had 8 bases not matched to a gene; V was cut back by 1 base and J by 8 bases. The CDR3 region is CASSLVGTTNDEQFF. CDR3 in DNA: TGTGCCAGCAGCTTAGTAGGGACTACCAACGATGAGCAGTTCTTC.

This chain connects TRBV29-1 to TRBJ2-3; 7 bases line up with TRBD2. The trim removed 4 bases at V and 4 bases at J, leaving 17 bases unmatched. Germline loops: CDR1 SQVTM, CDR2 ANQGSEA. The CDR3 has 17 amino acids. DNA for the CDR3: TGCAGCGTTGCGGGGACTACTTCATGGAACGTCCCAGATACGCAGTATTTT. It yields the protein CSVAGTTSWNVPDTQYF.

The sample holds one count of this clone. The genes are TRBV11-2 and TRBJ2-1, with D perhaps given as TRBD1 or TRBD2 (5 bases each). Germline V gene sequence: CDR1 SGHAT, CDR2 FQNNGV. The CDR3 contains 14 residues. V lost 4 bases and J 5 bases, leaving 12 bases between the germline ends. The CDR3 DNA follows: TGTGCCAGCAGCTCCCGGGACGGTCACAATGAGCAGTTCTTC. Translated: CASSSRDGHNEQFF.

The chain carries TRBV19 and TRBJ1-5; 8 bases agree with TRBD1. V trimming: 5 bases; J trimming: 4 bases; junction bases outside the gene matches: 4. The CDR3 sequence is 14 residues long. Germline CDR1 reads LNHDA; CDR2 reads SQIVND (reference sequence). The CDR3 coding sequence is TGTGCCAGTAGTGTTACAGGGGGAAATCAGCCCCAGCATTTT. This sequence encodes CASSVTGGNQPQHF.

V usage is TRBV2 and J usage is TRBJ1-6; D unclear. Looked up from germline, CDR1 is SNHLY and CDR2 is FYNNEI. This CDR3 contains 14 residues. V lost 1 base, J lost 14 bases, and 15 bases lay in between. This CDR3 reads CASSEGPRTPTLHF. The CDR3, as DNA: TGTGCCAGCAGTGAAGGGCCGAGAACCCCCACCCTCCACTTT.

The CDR3 DNA is TGCGCCAGCAGCCGGGGAGGGACGGACACCGGGGAGCTGTTTTTT. It codes for CASSRGGTDTGELFF. J is TRBJ2-2 and V is TRBV5-1, with TRBD2 matching 7 bases. V was clipped by 4 bases and J by 3 bases; unmatched bases: 6. Germline CDR1 is SGHRS and CDR2 is YFSETQ. The CDR3 is made up of 15 amino acids.

The CDR3 region has the DNA TGTGCCAGTAGTCATCTTCCGGGACCCAGCCAAAGGGAGCAGTACTTC. Its protein is CASSHLPGPSQREQYF. The chain uses TRBV19 and TRBJ2-7; TRBD1 or TRBD2 may be the D gene (5 bases each). Between the trimmed V and J ends, which lost 5 bases and 7 bases, there was a span of 24 bases. There are 16 residues in the CDR3. The V gene's germline CDR1 is LNHDA and CDR2 SQIVND (reference sequence).

This clone was observed a single time. The chain couples TRBV11-2 to TRBJ2-3; TRBD2 matches at 12 bases. With 2 bases clipped from V and 4 bases from J, the junction kept 4 bases outside the gene matches. Germline lookup yields CDR1 SGHAT and CDR2 FQNNGV. There are 16 residues in the CDR3. The CDR3 DNA follows: TGTGCCAGCAGCTTATACGCTAGCGGGGGGGCAGATACGCAGTATTTT. Translating it yields CASSLYASGGADTQYF.

The chain employs TRBV7-2 and TRBJ2-3; TRBD2 matches at 8 bases. The junction had 13 bases not matched to a gene; V was cut back by 5 bases and J by 6 bases. CDR3 length: 16 amino acids. The germline gives CDR1 SGHTA, CDR2 FQGNSA. The CDR3 reads CASSPQGLGLSDTQYF. In DNA, the CDR3 is TGTGCCAGCAGCCCCCAGGGACTAGGATTATCGGATACGCAGTATTTT.

The chain couples TRBV6-5 to TRBJ2-2; TRBD2 agrees at 7 bases. The CDR3 totals 14 residues. The germline V gene has CDR1 MNHEY and CDR2 SVGAGI. J lost 7 bases, V lost 6 bases, and 8 bases had no gene match. This CDR3 reads CASSQLALGGELFF. DNA of the CDR3: TGTGCCAGCAGCCAACTAGCGTTAGGCGGGGAGCTGTTTTTT.

The chain is built from TRBV15 and TRBJ2-7, with a tentative D call TRBD2 (6 bases). V lost 3 bases to trimming and J lost 3 bases, with 12 bases between them. This CDR3 comprises 14 residues. Germline V gene sequence: CDR1 LNHNV, CDR2 YYDKDF (reference sequence). This CDR3 reads CATSRAGLNYEQYF. The CDR3, as DNA: TGTGCCACCAGCAGGGCGGGACTCAACTACGAGCAGTACTTC.

The CDR3 loop reads CASSSASSGNTIYF. The CDR3 DNA follows: TGTGCCAGTAGTTCGGCAAGCTCTGGAAACACCATATATTTT. This chain links TRBV19 with TRBJ1-3, with D unclear. V lost 5 bases and J 0 bases, leaving 8 bases between the germline ends. Germline V gene lookup returns CDR1 LNHDA and CDR2 SQIVND (reference sequence). The length of the CDR3 is 14 residues.

The chain links TRBV19 to TRBJ1-3, with D uncertain. Deletions cut 5 bases from V and 0 bases from J, with 8 bases between. Per the germline V gene, CDR1 is LNHDA and CDR2 is SQIVND (reference sequence). The CDR3 has 14 amino acids. For the CDR3, the DNA is TGTGCCAGTAGTGCGCGGGCCTCTGGAAACACCATATATTTT. As protein: CASSARASGNTIYF.

V and J are TRBV28 and TRBJ2-1; D remains unclear. Germline V gives CDR1 MDHEN, CDR2 SYDVKM. The length of the CDR3 is 14 residues. V was shortened by 4 bases and J by 4 bases, with 11 bases between the two germline ends. CDR3 nucleotides: TGTGCCAGCAGTTCTTTACCCACATACAATGAGCAGTTCTTC. Its protein product is CASSSLPTYNEQFF.

The V call is TRBV27, the J call TRBJ1-5; D remains unclear. The CDR3 totals 13 residues. With 7 bases removed from V and 1 base from J, the gap between germline ends came to 8 bases. Germline CDR1 reads MNHEY; CDR2 reads SMNVEV (reference sequence). DNA for the CDR3: TGTGCCAGCACCTCAGGAAGCAATCAGCCCCAGCATTTT. Protein: CASTSGSNQPQHF.

Here the CDR3 reads CASHTGGALDNEQFF. The CDR3 coding sequence is TGTGCCAGCCACACAGGGGGGGCCTTAGACAATGAGCAGTTCTTC. The chain has TRBV27 and TRBJ2-1; maybe TRBD1 (8 bases). This CDR3 region has 15 residues. Germline V gene sequence: CDR1 MNHEY, CDR2 SMNVEV (reference sequence). Trimming took 8 bases from V and 5 from J, leaving 19 bases between them.

This clone has only a few counts. This rearrangement joins TRBV11-2 to TRBJ2-3; tentative D call: TRBD1 (6 bases). This CDR3 is 16 amino acids long. The V end lost 4 bases, the J end lost 6 bases, and 20 bases lay between the germline ends. CDR1 SGHAT and CDR2 FQNNGV come from the germline V gene. CDR3 sequence (DNA): TGTGCCAGCAGCTCCCCCGGGACACCCCGTGCGGATACGCAGTATTTT. Translation gives CASSSPGTPRADTQYF.

The rearrangement joins TRBV29-1 to TRBJ1-2; 7 bases fit TRBD1. Germline trimming cut 4 bases from V and 1 base from J; bases unmatched to any gene: 21. Germline V gene sequence: CDR1 SQVTM, CDR2 ANQGSEA. The CDR3 totals 19 residues. CDR3 residues: CSVAPLSFPNRGHNYGYTF. CDR3 in DNA: TGCAGCGTTGCCCCCTTAAGCTTCCCGAACAGGGGCCATAACTATGGCTACACCTTC.

The rearrangement links TRBV5-6 to TRBJ2-2; D is ambiguous. This CDR3 contains 13 residues. V was trimmed by 2 bases and J by 1 base, leaving 3 bases between them. Germline CDR1 SGHDT, CDR2 YYEEEE. The CDR3 region is CASSFENTGELFF. In DNA form, the CDR3 reads TGTGCCAGCAGCTTTGAGAACACCGGGGAGCTGTTTTTT.

The chain employs TRBV4-3 and TRBJ1-4, with TRBD1 as a possible D gene (5 bases). The CDR3 runs to 14 residues. Germline V lookup: CDR1 LGHNA, CDR2 YSLEER. V lost 1 base and J lost 4, with 7 bases in between. The CDR3 sequence is CASSQGQGNEKLFF. For the CDR3, the DNA is TGCGCCAGCAGCCAAGGTCAGGGTAATGAAAAACTGTTTTTT.

J is TRBJ1-6 and V is TRBV6-1; 9 bases agree with TRBD1. CDR3 length equals 13 residues. Looked up from germline, CDR1 is MNHNS and CDR2 is SASEGT. V shed 3 bases, J shed 10 bases, and the junction held 1 base outside the gene matches. The CDR3 loop reads CASSDDRGSPLHF. In nucleotides, the CDR3 is TGTGCCAGCAGTGATGACAGGGGGTCACCCCTCCACTTT.

The chain combines TRBV30 with TRBJ2-2; D possibly matches TRBD1 or TRBD2 (6 bases each). Trimming took off 3 bases at V and 1 base at J, with 9 bases between the two ends. This CDR3 comprises 14 residues. CDR1 and CDR2 from the germline V gene are GTSNPN and SVGIG (reference sequence). The CDR3, as DNA: TGTGCCTGGAGCCGGGGGCTGAACACCGGGGAGCTGTTTTTT. The encoded protein is CAWSRGLNTGELFF.

V and J are TRBV5-1 and TRBJ2-3; D is uncertain. The CDR3 spans 15 residues. The germline CDR1 and CDR2 sequences are SGHRS and YFSETQ. V lost 0 bases, J lost 4 bases, and 12 bases lay in between. The CDR3 loop reads CASSLELSPSDTQYF. For the CDR3, the DNA is TGCGCCAGCAGCTTGGAGTTATCCCCCTCAGATACGCAGTATTTT.